One sample yielded the 14 T cell receptor beta chains listed below, sequenced in a study of blood T cells in healthy people across ages. Through a sample-barcoded 5' primer and a J-beta primer mix, a second PCR was run for roughly 6 to 12 cycles. TCRdb reprocessed the 5' RACE reads with MiXCR, giving one entry per CDR3 protein. The repertoire has approximately 800,000 distinct CDR3 sequences, roughly 25% of them found once; the top ten carry around 3.6%. This sample also appeared in a second study, on T cells of mothers and their children.

The sample was blood. The receptors shown here come from a boy between 10 and 17 years old in good health.

This clonotype was observed many times. V and J are TRBV28 and TRBJ2-7; 8 nucleotides match TRBD1. The junction had 9 bases not matched to a gene; V was cut back by 6 bases and J by 2 bases. The germline gives CDR1 MDHEN, CDR2 SYDVKM. This CDR3 has 15 residues. The CDR3 protein is CASRDQGAIPYEQYF. The CDR3 nucleotides read TGTGCCAGCAGGGACCAGGGGGCGATCCCCTACGAGCAGTACTTC.

The rearrangement joins TRBV5-6 to TRBJ2-4; D uncertain. V lost 1 base and J lost 0, with 2 bases in between. Germline lookup yields CDR1 SGHDT and CDR2 YYEEEE. The CDR3 consists of 13 residues. The CDR3 DNA reads TGTGCCAGCAGCTTGAAAGCCAAAAACATTCAGTACTTC. Translating it yields CASSLKAKNIQYF.

The chain carries TRBV6-2 or TRBV6-3 and TRBJ2-1; D is unclear. Trimming shortened V by 7 bases and J by 4 bases, and 17 bases separated the two germline ends. The CDR3 spans 15 residues. The V gene's germline CDR1 is MNHEY and CDR2 SVGEGT. CDR3 sequence (DNA): TGTGCCAGCACCCCTGGTACCGGCGAATACAATGAGCAGTTCTTC. Encoded protein: CASTPGTGEYNEQFF.

This clonotype was detected a few times. The genes are TRBV20-1 and TRBJ2-4; a weak D match, TRBD2 (6 bases). CDR1 is DFQATT, CDR2 SNEGSKA, per germline (reference sequence). CDR3 size: 17 residues. Trimming removed 3 bases from V and 0 bases from J, with 18 bases in between. CDR3 sequence: CSARAGLKMSAKNIQYF. The CDR3, as DNA: TGCAGTGCTAGGGCGGGACTTAAGATGTCAGCCAAAAACATTCAGTACTTC.

CDR3 region: CATSSRTSGSNEQFF. Written as DNA, the CDR3 is TGTGCCACCAGCAGTAGGACTAGCGGGAGCAATGAGCAGTTCTTC. The chain is built from TRBV15 and TRBJ2-1; TRBD2 aligns across 13 bases. Losses at the gene ends were 3 bases for V and 6 bases for J; bases not matched to a gene: 2. In germline, CDR1 is LNHNV, CDR2 YYDKDF (reference sequence). The CDR3 runs 15 residues. Looking up the rest from reference TRBV15 and TRBJ2-1 gives the full variable domain: DAMVIQNPRYQVTQFGKPVTLSCSQTLNHNVMYWYQQKSSQAPKLLFHYYDKDFNNEADTPDNFQSRRPNTSFCFLDIRSPGLGDTAMYLCATSSRTSGSNEQFFGPGTRLTVL.

This clonotype was counted only a few times. The chain couples TRBV20-1 to TRBJ2-7; D remains ambiguous. From germline, CDR1 is DFQATT and CDR2 SNEGSKA (reference sequence). The CDR3 runs 12 residues. The V end lost 4 bases, the J end lost 3 bases, and 10 bases lay between the germline ends. The CDR3 DNA sequence: TGCAGTGCTAAGCCCAGCGTCTACGAGCAGTACTTC. The encoded protein is CSAKPSVYEQYF.

This chain joins TRBV21-1 and TRBJ2-5; the table's D gene call, TRBD2, was not cross checked with the DNA. The J call could be wrong; TRBJ2-7 is a better fit for the DNA end. TRBV21-1 is tagged as a pseudogene. CDR3 length equals 15 residues. The CDR3 DNA reads TGTGCCAGCAGCAAGATCTGCGGGAGTTGGTACGAGCAGTACTTC. It yields the protein CASSKICGSWYEQYF.

V is TRBV14 and J is TRBJ2-3, with D possibly matching TRBD1 (5 bases). The V end was cut by 4 bases, the J end by 2 bases, with 16 bases between. The CDR3 extends over 16 amino acids. Germline values: CDR1 SGHDN, CDR2 FVKESK. DNA of the CDR3: TGTGCCAGCAGCCCCCTTTTTCAGGGCTACACAGATACGCAGTATTTT. Its translation: CASSPLFQGYTDTQYF.

The J gene is TRBJ1-1, the V gene TRBV29-1; TRBD1 is a possible D gene (6 bases). The CDR3 spans 16 residues. V dropped 0 bases and J dropped 1 base, with 15 bases sitting between them. The germline V gene encodes CDR1 SQVTM and CDR2 ANQGSEA. The CDR3 region has the DNA TGCAGCGTTGAAGAAGTCAGGGGAGGCGGGAACACTGAAGCTTTCTTT. It encodes CSVEEVRGGGNTEAFF.

The sample holds a few counts of this clonotype. V usage is TRBV6-6 and J usage is TRBJ2-7; unclear D gene. In germline, CDR1 is MNHNY, CDR2 SVGAGI (reference sequence). V dropped 8 bases and J dropped 3 bases, with 14 bases sitting between them. The CDR3 is made up of 13 amino acids. CDR3 nucleotide sequence: TGTGCCAGCGCCCGGTCTTATCGCTACGAGCAGTACTTC. Encoded protein: CASARSYRYEQYF.

In this sample, this clonotype turned up a few times. The rearrangement joins TRBV5-6 to TRBJ2-3; perhaps TRBD1 as D (6 bases). Germline loops: CDR1 SGHDT, CDR2 YYEEEE. Trimming removed 2 bases at V and 2 bases at J, with 12 bases between. CDR3 length: 15 residues. CDR3 coding DNA: TGTGCCAGCAGCTTCGACCAGGGGAACACAGATACGCAGTATTTT. Protein: CASSFDQGNTDTQYF.

The rearrangement uses TRBV5-1 and TRBJ1-2, with 7 bases identical to TRBD1. Germline CDR1 SGHRS, CDR2 YFSETQ. The ends lost 1 base at V and 3 bases at J; junction bases unmatched: 3. There are 14 residues in the CDR3. The chain's CDR3 is CASSLSQGDYGYTF. The CDR3 DNA sequence: TGCGCCAGCAGCTTGTCTCAGGGGGACTATGGCTACACCTTC.

The V and J genes are TRBV6-5 and TRBJ1-1; D remains ambiguous. The CDR3 contains 14 residues. The V end lost 5 bases, the J end lost 3 bases, and 13 bases lay between the germline ends. CDR1 and CDR2 from the germline V gene are MNHEY and SVGAGI. CDR3 in amino acids: CASSDTYGDTEAFF. In nucleotides, the CDR3 is TGTGCCAGCAGTGACACCTACGGGGACACTGAAGCTTTCTTT.

The V and J genes are TRBV20-1 and TRBJ2-1; 9 bases agree with TRBD2. V shed 6 bases and J 6 bases; nucleotides not matched to a gene: 12. The CDR3 sequence is 15 residues long. The germline V gene encodes CDR1 DFQATT and CDR2 SNEGSKA (reference sequence). CDR3 DNA sequence: TGCAGTGCCACGCTAGCGCGGGGGGGCCCCAATGAGCAGTTCTTC. This gives the protein CSATLARGGPNEQFF.